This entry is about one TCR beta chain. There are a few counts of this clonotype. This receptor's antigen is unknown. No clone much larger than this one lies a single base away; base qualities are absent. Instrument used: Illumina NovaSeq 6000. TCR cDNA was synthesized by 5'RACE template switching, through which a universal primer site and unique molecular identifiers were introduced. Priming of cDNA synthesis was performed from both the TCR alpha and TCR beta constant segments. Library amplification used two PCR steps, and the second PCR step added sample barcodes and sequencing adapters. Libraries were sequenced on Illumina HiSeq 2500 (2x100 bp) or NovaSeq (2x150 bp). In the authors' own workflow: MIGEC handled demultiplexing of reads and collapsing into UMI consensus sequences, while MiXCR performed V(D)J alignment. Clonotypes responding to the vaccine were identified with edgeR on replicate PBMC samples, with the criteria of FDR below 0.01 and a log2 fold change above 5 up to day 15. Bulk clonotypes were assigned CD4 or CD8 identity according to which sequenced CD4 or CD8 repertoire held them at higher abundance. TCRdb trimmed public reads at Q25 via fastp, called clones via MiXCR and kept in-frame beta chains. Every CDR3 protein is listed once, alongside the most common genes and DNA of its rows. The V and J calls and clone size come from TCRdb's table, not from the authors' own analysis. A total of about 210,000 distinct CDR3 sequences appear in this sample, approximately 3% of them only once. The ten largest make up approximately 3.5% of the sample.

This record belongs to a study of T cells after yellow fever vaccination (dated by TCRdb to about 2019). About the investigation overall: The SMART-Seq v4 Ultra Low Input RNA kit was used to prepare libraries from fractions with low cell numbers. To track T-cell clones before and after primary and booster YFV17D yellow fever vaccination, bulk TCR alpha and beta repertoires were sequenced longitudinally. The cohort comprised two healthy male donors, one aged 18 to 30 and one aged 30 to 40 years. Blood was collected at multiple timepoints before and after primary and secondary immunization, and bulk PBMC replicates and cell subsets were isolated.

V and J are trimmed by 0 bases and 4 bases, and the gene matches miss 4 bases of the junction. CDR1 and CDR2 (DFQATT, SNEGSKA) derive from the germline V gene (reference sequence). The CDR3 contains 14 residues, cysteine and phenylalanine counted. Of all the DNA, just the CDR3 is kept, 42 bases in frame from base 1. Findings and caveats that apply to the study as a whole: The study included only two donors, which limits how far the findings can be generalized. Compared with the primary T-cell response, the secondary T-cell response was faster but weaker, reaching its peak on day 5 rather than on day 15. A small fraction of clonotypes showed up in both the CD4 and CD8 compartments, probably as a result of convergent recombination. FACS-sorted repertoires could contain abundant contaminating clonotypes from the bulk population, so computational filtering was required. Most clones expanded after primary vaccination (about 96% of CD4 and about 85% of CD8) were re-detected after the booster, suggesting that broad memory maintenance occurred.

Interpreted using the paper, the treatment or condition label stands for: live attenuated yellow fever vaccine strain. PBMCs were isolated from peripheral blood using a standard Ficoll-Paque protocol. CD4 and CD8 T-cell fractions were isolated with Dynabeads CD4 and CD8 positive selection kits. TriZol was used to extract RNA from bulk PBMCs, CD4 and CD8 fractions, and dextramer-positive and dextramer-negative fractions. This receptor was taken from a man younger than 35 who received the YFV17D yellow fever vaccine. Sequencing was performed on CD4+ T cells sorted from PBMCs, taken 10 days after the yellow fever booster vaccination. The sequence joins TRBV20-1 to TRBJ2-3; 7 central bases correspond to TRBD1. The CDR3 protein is CSARDNRGPDTQYF. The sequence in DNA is TGCAGTGCTAGAGATAACAGGGGCCCAGATACGCAGTATTTT.